This T cell receptor beta chain derives from a study of shared clonotypes between healthy human individuals. Study-wide background: For every donor, three CD4 naive, three CD4 memory, two CD8 naive and one CD8 memory plates were used.

Researchers partitioned CD4+ cells into CD45RA+ naive and CD45RA-negative memory subsets. Profiling relied on immunoSEQ multiplex PCR, and the TCRdb table lists in-frame clones only, not all of them. The table lists around 750,000 clones, about 74% of them singletons. This CDR3 has 21 residues. The trim removed 4 bases at V and 2 bases at J, leaving 21 bases unmatched. The material sequenced was memory CD4+ T cells sorted from blood. Subset noted: CD45RA-negative fraction. The chain has TRBV5-3 and TRBJ2-7; 13 bases fit TRBD2. TRBV5-3 is classed as an ORF, of uncertain function. This TCR came from a woman younger than 45 in good health. Written as DNA, the CDR3 is TGTGCCAGAAGCACCAGAACGTCACTAGCGGGAGGGACCAGGGGGACCTACGAGCAGTACTTC. Translation gives CARSTRTSLAGGTRGTYEQYF.